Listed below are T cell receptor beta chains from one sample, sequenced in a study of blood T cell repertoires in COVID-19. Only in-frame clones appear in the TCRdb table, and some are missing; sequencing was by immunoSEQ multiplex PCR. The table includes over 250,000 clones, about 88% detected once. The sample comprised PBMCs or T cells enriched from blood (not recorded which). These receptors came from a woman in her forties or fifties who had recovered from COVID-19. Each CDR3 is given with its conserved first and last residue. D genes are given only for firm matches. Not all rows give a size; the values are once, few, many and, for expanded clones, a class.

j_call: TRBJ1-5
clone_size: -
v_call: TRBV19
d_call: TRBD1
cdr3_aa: CASSGFVGQSNQPQHF
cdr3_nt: TGTGCCAGTAGTGGGTTCGTGGGACAGAGCAATCAGCCCCAGCATTTT

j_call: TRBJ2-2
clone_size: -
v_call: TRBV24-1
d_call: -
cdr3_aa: CATSDLSGPNTGELFF
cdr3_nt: TGTGCCACCAGTGATTTGAGTGGGCCGAACACCGGGGAGCTGTTTTTT

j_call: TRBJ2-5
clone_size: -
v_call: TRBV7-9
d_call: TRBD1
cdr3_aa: CASSLGGQKETQYF
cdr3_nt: TGTGCCAGCAGCTTAGGGGGACAGAAAGAGACCCAGTACTTC

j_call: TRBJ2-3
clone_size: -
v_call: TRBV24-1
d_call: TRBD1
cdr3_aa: CATSDWETGVTDTQYF
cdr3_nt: TGTGCCACCAGTGATTGGGAGACAGGGGTTACAGATACGCAGTATTTT

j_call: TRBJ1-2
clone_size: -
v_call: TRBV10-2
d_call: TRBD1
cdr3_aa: CASGRQGAYGYTF
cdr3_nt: TGCGCCAGCGGCCGACAGGGCGCTTATGGCTACACCTTC

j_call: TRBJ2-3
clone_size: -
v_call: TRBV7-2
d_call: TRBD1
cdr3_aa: CASSVKWGQGATDTQYF
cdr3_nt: TGTGCCAGCAGCGTCAAGTGGGGACAGGGGGCTACAGATACGCAGTATTTT

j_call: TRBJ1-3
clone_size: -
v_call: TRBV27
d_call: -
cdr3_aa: CARALGGTSSGNTIYF
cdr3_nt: TGTGCCAGGGCTTTGGGAGGGACCTCCTCTGGAAACACCATATATTTT

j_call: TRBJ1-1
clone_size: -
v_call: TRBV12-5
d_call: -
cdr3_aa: CASGLVLGGNTEAFF
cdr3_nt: TGTGCTAGTGGTTTGGTTCTGGGGGGGAACACTGAAGCTTTCTTT

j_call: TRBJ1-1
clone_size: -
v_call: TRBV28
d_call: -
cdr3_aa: CPRSSNIGGAGNTEAFF
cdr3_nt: TGTCCCCGCAGCTCCAATATAGGGGGGGCGGGCAACACTGAAGCTTTCTTT

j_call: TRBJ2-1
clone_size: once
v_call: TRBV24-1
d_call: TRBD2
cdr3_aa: CATSDPGLAGYRQQFF
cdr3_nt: TGTGCCACCAGTGACCCGGGACTAGCGGGGTACCGTCAGCAGTTCTTC